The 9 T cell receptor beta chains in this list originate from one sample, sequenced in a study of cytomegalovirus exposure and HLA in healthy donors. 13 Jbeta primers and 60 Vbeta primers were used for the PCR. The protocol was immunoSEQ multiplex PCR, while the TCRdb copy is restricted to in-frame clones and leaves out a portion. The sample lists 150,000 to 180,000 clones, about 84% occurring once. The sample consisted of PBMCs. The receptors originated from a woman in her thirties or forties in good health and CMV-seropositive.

DNA for the CDR3: TGCAGCGTTGAGGAGAGTGACTATGGCTACACCTTC. Translating gives CSVEESDYGYTF. The rearrangement uses TRBV29-1 and TRBJ1-2; D unclear. The CDR3 is made up of 12 amino acids. Per germline, CDR1 SQVTM and CDR2 ANQGSEA. Trimming cost V 3 bases and J 3 bases, with 8 bases left between them. Combining the CDR3 with reference TRBV29-1 and TRBJ1-2 gives the whole variable domain SAVISQKPSRDICQRGTSLTIQCQVDSQVTMMFWYRQQPGQSLTLIATANQGSEATYESGFVIDKFPISRPNLTFSTLTVSNMSPEDSSIYLCSVEESDYGYTFGSGTRLTVV.

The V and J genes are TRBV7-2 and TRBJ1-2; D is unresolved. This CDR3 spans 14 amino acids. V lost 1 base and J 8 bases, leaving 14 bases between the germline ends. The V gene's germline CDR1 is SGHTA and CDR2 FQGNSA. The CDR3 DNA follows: TGTGCCAGCAGCTTAGGCGGAGGGCAACGGGGCTACACCTTC. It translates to CASSLGGGQRGYTF.

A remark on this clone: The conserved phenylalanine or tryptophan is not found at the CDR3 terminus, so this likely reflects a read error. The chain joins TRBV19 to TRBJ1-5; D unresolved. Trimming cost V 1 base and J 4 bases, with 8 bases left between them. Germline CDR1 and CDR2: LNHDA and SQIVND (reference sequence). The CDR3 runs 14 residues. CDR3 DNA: TGTGCCAGTAGTATAGTGCCAGGAAATCAGCCCCAGCATCTT. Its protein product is CASSIVPGNQPQHL.

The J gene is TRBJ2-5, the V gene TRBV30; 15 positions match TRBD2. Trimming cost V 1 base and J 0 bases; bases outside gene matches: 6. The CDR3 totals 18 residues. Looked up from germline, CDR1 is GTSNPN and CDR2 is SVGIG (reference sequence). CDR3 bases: TGTGCCTGGAGTGGGGGGACTAGCGGGAGGTGGGACCAAGAGACCCAGTACTTC. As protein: CAWSGGTSGRWDQETQYF.

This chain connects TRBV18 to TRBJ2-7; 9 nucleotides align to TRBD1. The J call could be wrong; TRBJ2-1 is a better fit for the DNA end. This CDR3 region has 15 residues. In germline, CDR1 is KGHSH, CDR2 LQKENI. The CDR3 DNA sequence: TGTGCCAGCTCCCCCGGGACAGGGACCTACAATGAGCAGTTCTTC. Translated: CASSPGTGTYNEQFF.

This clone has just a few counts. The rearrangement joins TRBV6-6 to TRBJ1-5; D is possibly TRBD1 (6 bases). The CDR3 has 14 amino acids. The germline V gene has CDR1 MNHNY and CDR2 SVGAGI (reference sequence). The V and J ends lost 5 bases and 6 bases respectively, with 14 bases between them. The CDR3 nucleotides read TGTGCCAGCAGTCTTACAGGGCAGAGTCAGCCCCAGCATTTT. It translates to CASSLTGQSQPQHF.

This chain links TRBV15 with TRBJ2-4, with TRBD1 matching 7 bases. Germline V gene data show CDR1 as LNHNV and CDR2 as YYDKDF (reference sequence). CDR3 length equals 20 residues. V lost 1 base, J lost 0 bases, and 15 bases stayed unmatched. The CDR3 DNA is TGTGCCACCAGCAGAGCACCGACAGGGCTAATCGGACTAGCCAAAAACATTCAGTACTTC. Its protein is CATSRAPTGLIGLAKNIQYF.

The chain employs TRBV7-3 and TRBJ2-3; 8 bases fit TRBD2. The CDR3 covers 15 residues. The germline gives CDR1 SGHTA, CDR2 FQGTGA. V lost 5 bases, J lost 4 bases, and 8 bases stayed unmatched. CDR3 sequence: CASSPDSGRPDTQYF. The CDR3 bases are TGTGCCAGCAGCCCCGACAGCGGGAGACCAGATACGCAGTATTTT.

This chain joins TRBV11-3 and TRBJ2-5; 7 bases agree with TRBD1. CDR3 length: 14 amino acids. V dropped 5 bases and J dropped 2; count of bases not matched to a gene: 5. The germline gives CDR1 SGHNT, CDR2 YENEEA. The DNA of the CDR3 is TGTGCCAGCAGCCCGGGACAGAATCAAGAGACCCAGTACTTC. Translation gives CASSPGQNQETQYF.